These 18 T cell receptor beta chains came from one sample sequenced in a study of identical twins. MiXCR was run by TCRdb on the 5' RACE reads, yielding one entry per CDR3 protein. The data hold approximately 600,000 distinct CDR3 sequences, with 7.1% observed a single time. These data are also associated with another study on yellow fever vaccine responses in identical twins.

Sequencing was performed on PBMCs. These receptors originate from a woman between 18 and 29 years old in good health.

This clonotype showed up many times. V gene TRBV7-9 combines with J gene TRBJ1-1, with D maybe TRBD1 (6 bases). Germline V CDR1 and CDR2: SEHNR, FQNEAQ (reference sequence). V shed 5 bases and J shed 5 bases, with 15 bases lying between them. The CDR3 length is 14 residues. CDR3 residues: CASSTETGKTEAFF. The CDR3 bases are TGTGCCAGCAGCACGGAAACAGGGAAAACTGAAGCTTTCTTT.

In its sample, this clonotype was seen many times. This chain connects TRBV12-3 or TRBV12-4 to TRBJ2-1; D is uncertain. Trimming removed 6 bases from V and 8 bases from J, with 14 bases in between. The CDR3 totals 13 residues. The CDR3 coding sequence is TGTGCCAGCAGGCTGGGGTATTTACATGAGCAGTTCTTC. It codes for CASRLGYLHEQFF.

V gene TRBV5-1 combines with J gene TRBJ2-1; the match to TRBD2 covers 12 bases. The V segment lost 2 bases and the J segment 3 bases; nucleotides outside the gene matches: 6. CDR3 length equals 17 residues. Germline CDR1 is SGHRS and CDR2 is YFSETQ. For the CDR3, the DNA is TGCGCCAGCAGCTTTAGACTAGCGGGAGTCGGCTACAATGAGCAGTTCTTC. Its protein is CASSFRLAGVGYNEQFF.

The chain carries TRBV20-1 and TRBJ2-3, with TRBD2 matching over 8 bases. The CDR3 is 18 residues long. Germline V gene sequence: CDR1 DFQATT, CDR2 SNEGSKA (reference sequence). J lost 3 bases, V lost 4 bases, and 18 bases had no gene match. This CDR3 is CSAISGTYSGKRTDTQYF. The CDR3 bases are TGCAGTGCTATTTCCGGGACTTATAGCGGGAAGCGAACAGATACGCAGTATTTT.

Note on this clonotype: A much larger clone differs from this one at a single base, so this may be a read error. This chain joins TRBV6-5 and TRBJ2-1; D ambiguous. There are 13 residues in the CDR3. CDR1 MNHEY and CDR2 SVGAGI come from the germline V gene. This CDR3 is CASSSLSDNEQLF. The CDR3 DNA is TGTGCCAGCAGTTCACTTTCCGACAATGAGCAGTTATTC.

This chain uses TRBV20-1 with TRBJ2-5; 8 positions match TRBD2. From germline, CDR1 is DFQATT and CDR2 SNEGSKA (reference sequence). J was trimmed by 2 bases and V by 0 bases; bases with no gene match: 2. The CDR3 has 14 amino acids. As DNA, the CDR3 is TGCAGTGCTAGAGATGGGACTAGTCAAGAGACCCAGTACTTC. This encodes CSARDGTSQETQYF.

This clonotype has a count of ten or more. The rearrangement joins TRBV29-1 to TRBJ2-3; D perhaps matches TRBD1 (5 bases). Germline CDR1 and CDR2: SQVTM and ANQGSEA. This CDR3 contains 14 residues. Trimming took off 2 bases at V and 0 bases at J, with 9 bases between the two ends. DNA of the CDR3: TGCAGCGTTGAAACGTCAGGGAGCACAGATACGCAGTATTTT. This gives the protein CSVETSGSTDTQYF.

This clonotype was detected a few times. V is TRBV28 and J is TRBJ2-3; D gene ambiguous. This CDR3 is built from 15 residues. V lost 5 bases and J lost 2, with 14 bases in between. CDR1 MDHEN and CDR2 SYDVKM come from the germline V gene. Here the CDR3 reads CASSQSATFTDTQYF. The CDR3 region has the DNA TGTGCCAGCAGTCAGTCCGCCACTTTCACAGATACGCAGTATTTT. Together with reference TRBV28 and TRBJ2-3, the CDR3 gives the full variable domain: DVKVTQSSRYLVKRTGEKVFLECVQDMDHENMFWYRQDPGLGLRLIYFSYDVKMKEKGDIPEGYSVSREKKERFSLILESASTNQTSMYLCASSQSATFTDTQYFGPGTRLTVL.

This clonotype was counted between two and nine times. The chain links TRBV4-1 to TRBJ1-6; D remains unclear. CDR3 length equals 15 residues. Germline CDR1 reads MGHRA; CDR2 reads YSYEKL. Trimming removed 2 bases at V and 8 bases at J, with 13 bases between. The CDR3 here is CASSQLGLGYSPLHF. CDR3 coding DNA: TGCGCCAGCAGCCAACTAGGTCTTGGGTATTCACCCCTCCACTTT.

The chain carries TRBV12-3 or TRBV12-4 and TRBJ2-1, with D unresolved. The V end was cut by 5 bases, the J end by 8 bases, with 7 bases between. This CDR3 has 11 residues. This chain's CDR3 is CASSPNYEQFF. The CDR3 coding sequence is TGTGCCAGCAGTCCTAACTATGAGCAGTTCTTC.

This clonotype was observed a handful of times. CDR3 nucleotides: TGTGCCAGCAGCTTATGGGGACTAGCGGCCGCCTACGAGCAGTACTTC. This codes for CASSLWGLAAAYEQYF. The chain recombines TRBV11-2 with TRBJ2-7, with 11 nucleotides matching TRBD2. Germline trimming cut 2 bases from V and 2 bases from J; bases unmatched to any gene: 5. The length of the CDR3 is 16 residues. CDR1 SGHAT and CDR2 FQNNGV come from the germline V gene. The whole variable domain, filled in from reference TRBV11-2 and TRBJ2-7, reads EAGVAQSPRYKIIEKRQSVAFWCNPISGHATLYWYQQILGQGPKLLIQFQNNGVVDDSQLPKDRFSAERLKGVDSTLKIQPAKLEDSAVYLCASSLWGLAAAYEQYFGPGTRLTVT.

The chain uses TRBV28 and TRBJ2-5, with TRBD1 matching over 8 bases. This CDR3 has 13 residues. The junction had 5 bases not matched to a gene; V was cut back by 6 bases and J by 5 bases. Germline V gives CDR1 MDHEN, CDR2 SYDVKM. Written as DNA, the CDR3 is TGTGCCAGCAGCTCGACAGGGGATGAGACCCAGTACTTC. Protein: CASSSTGDETQYF. The full variable domain, completed using reference TRBV28 and TRBJ2-5, is DVKVTQSSRYLVKRTGEKVFLECVQDMDHENMFWYRQDPGLGLRLIYFSYDVKMKEKGDIPEGYSVSREKKERFSLILESASTNQTSMYLCASSSTGDETQYFGPGTRLLVL.

This clonotype was counted a few times. The CDR3 nucleotides read TGTGCCAGCGAAGTGTCCTCCTACAATGAGCAGTTCTTC. This codes for CASEVSSYNEQFF. This chain links TRBV7-9 with TRBJ2-1; unclear D gene. The germline V and J ends were trimmed by 8 bases and 0 bases, with 8 bases remaining between them. This CDR3 is 13 amino acids long. Germline V gives CDR1 SEHNR, CDR2 FQNEAQ (reference sequence). The full variable domain, with the rest looked up from reference TRBV7-9 and TRBJ2-1, is DTGVSQNPRHKITKRGQNVTFRCDPISEHNRLYWYRQTLGQGPEFLTYFQNEAQLEKSRLLSDRFSAERPKGSFSTLEIQRTEQGDSAMYLCASEVSSYNEQFFGPGTRLTVL.

The V gene is TRBV20-1, the J gene TRBJ1-5; D is uncertain. The CDR3 spans 13 residues. Looked up from germline, CDR1 is DFQATT and CDR2 is SNEGSKA (reference sequence). The V gene lost 0 bases and the J gene lost 3 bases, with 6 bases spanning the gap. The CDR3 region is CSAREGYNQPQHF. The DNA of the CDR3 is TGCAGTGCTAGAGAGGGCTACAATCAGCCCCAGCATTTT.

The chain carries TRBV5-1 and TRBJ2-1; TRBD2 might be the D (6 bases). Germline CDR1 SGHRS, CDR2 YFSETQ. The V end was cut by 5 bases, the J end by 0 bases, with 12 bases between. The CDR3 contains 15 residues. The CDR3 protein is CASSYDGSSYNEQFF. The CDR3 nucleotides read TGCGCCAGCAGTTACGACGGGAGCTCCTACAATGAGCAGTTCTTC.

Only a few counts were recorded for this clonotype. The chain uses TRBV7-3 and TRBJ2-3, with a possible D match to TRBD2 (5 bases). CDR3 size: 16 residues. Trimming took off 1 base at V and 3 bases at J, with 14 bases between the two ends. Germline lookup yields CDR1 SGHTA and CDR2 FQGTGA. CDR3 residues: CASSLNPSLVTDTQYF. The CDR3 region has the DNA TGTGCCAGCAGCTTAAATCCTAGCTTAGTAACAGATACGCAGTATTTT.

V is TRBV20-1 and J is TRBJ1-1; D is uncertain. V lost 7 bases and J lost 0, with 9 bases in between. This CDR3 has 12 residues. The germline CDR1 and CDR2 sequences are DFQATT and SNEGSKA (reference sequence). CDR3: CSEIHMNTEAFF. The DNA of the CDR3 is TGCAGTGAAATACACATGAACACTGAAGCTTTCTTT.

This clonotype was recorded at least ten times. The chain recombines TRBV27 with TRBJ2-1; D may correspond to TRBD1 or TRBD2 (5 bases each). The CDR3 spans 15 residues. Trimming stripped 2 bases from V and 0 bases from J, with 8 bases between. In germline, CDR1 is MNHEY, CDR2 SMNVEV (reference sequence). In DNA form, the CDR3 reads TGTGCCAGCAGTTTAAGGGACCTCTCCTACAATGAGCAGTTCTTC. It yields the protein CASSLRDLSYNEQFF.